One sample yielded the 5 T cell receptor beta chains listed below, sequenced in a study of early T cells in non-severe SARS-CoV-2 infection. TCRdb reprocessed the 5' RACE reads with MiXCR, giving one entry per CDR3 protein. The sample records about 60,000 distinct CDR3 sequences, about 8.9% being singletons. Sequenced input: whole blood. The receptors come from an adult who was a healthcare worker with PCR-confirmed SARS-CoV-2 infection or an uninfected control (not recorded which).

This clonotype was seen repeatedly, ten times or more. The CDR3 coding sequence is TGCAGTGCTAGAGATCTTGGGGGAGGGCCAGATACGCAGTATTTT. Its translation: CSARDLGGGPDTQYF. The chain combines TRBV20-1 with TRBJ2-3, with 7 positions matching TRBD2. The CDR3 has 15 amino acids. The trim removed 0 bases at V and 4 bases at J, leaving 7 bases unmatched. Germline V CDR1 and CDR2: DFQATT, SNEGSKA (reference sequence).

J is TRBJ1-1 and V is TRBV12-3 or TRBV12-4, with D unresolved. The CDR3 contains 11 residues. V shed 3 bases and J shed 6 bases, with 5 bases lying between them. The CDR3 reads CASSFGPEAFF. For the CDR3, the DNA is TGTGCCAGCAGTTTCGGCCCTGAAGCTTTCTTT.

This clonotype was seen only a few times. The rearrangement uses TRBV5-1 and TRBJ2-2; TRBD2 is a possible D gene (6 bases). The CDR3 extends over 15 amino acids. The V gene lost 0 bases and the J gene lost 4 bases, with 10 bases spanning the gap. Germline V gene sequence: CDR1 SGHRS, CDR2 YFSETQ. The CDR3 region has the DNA TGCGCCAGCAGCTTGGACGGGACTTTCACCGGGGAGCTGTTTTTT. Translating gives CASSLDGTFTGELFF.

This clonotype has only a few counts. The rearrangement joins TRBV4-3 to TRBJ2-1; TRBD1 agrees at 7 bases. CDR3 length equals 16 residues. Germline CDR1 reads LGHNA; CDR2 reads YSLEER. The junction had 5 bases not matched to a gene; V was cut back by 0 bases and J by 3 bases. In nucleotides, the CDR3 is TGCGCCAGCAGCCAAGAAGGACAGGTGGGCTACAATGAGCAGTTCTTC. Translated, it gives CASSQEGQVGYNEQFF.

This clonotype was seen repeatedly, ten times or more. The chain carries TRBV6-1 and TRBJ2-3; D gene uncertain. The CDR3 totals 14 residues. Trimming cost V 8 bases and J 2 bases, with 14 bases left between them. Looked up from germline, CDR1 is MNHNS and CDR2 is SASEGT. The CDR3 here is CASGVEHLTDTQYF. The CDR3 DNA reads TGTGCCAGCGGAGTAGAACACCTCACAGATACGCAGTATTTT.